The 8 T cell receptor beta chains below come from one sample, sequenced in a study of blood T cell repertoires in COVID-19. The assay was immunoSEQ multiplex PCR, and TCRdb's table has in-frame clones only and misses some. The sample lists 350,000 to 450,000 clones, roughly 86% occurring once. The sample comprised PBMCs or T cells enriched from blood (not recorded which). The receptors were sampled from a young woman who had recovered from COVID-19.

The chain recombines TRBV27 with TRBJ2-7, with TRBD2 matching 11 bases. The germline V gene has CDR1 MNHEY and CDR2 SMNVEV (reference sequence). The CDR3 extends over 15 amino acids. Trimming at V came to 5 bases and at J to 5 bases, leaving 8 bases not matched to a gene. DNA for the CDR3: TGTGCCAGCAGTCCCGGACTAGCGGGTATGCACGAGCAGTACTTC. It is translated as CASSPGLAGMHEQYF.

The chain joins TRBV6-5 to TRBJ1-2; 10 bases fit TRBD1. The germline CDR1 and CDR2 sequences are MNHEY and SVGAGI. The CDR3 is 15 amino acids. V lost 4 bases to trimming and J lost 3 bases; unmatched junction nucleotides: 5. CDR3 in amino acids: CASSSQTGGDYGYTF. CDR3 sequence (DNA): TGTGCCAGCAGTTCCCAGACAGGGGGCGACTATGGCTACACCTTC.

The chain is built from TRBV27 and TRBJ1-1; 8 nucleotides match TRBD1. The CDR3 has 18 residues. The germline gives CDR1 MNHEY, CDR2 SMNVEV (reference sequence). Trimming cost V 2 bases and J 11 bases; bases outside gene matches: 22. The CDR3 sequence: CASSLRGGAGGLFFGAFF. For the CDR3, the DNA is TGTGCCAGCAGTTTAAGGGGGGGGGCAGGGGGCCTTTTTTTTGGGGCTTTCTTT.

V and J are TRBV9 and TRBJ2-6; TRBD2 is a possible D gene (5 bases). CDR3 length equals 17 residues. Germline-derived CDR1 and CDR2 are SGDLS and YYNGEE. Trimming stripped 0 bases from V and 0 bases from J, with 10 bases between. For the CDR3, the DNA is TGTGCCAGCAGCGTAGGAGTAGGGAGCTCTGGGGCCAACGTCCTGACTTTC. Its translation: CASSVGVGSSGANVLTF. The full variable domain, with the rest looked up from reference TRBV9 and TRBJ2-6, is DSGVTQTPKHLITATGQRVTLRCSPRSGDLSVYWYQQSLDQGLQFLIQYYNGEERAKGNILERFSAQQFPDLHSELNLSSLELGDSALYFCASSVGVGSSGANVLTFGAGSRLTVL.

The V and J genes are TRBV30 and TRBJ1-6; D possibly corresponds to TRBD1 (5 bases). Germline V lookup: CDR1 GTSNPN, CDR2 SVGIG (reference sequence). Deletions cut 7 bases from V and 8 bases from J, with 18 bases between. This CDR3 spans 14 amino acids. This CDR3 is CASTRAGRYSPLHF. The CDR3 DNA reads TGTGCCTCAACCCGGGCAGGGAGGTATTCACCCCTCCACTTT.

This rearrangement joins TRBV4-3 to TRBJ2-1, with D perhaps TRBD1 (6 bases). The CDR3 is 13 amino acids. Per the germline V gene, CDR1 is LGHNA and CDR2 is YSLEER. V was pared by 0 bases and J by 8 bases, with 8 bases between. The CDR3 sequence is CASSQDGTHEQFF. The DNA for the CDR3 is TGCGCCAGCAGCCAAGATGGGACACATGAGCAGTTCTTC.

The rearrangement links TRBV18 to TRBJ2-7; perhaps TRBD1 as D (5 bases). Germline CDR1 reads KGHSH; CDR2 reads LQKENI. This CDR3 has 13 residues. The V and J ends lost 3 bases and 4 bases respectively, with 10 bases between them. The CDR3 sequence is CASSPPDSYEQYF. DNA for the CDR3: TGTGCCAGCTCACCCCCTGACAGTTACGAGCAGTACTTC.

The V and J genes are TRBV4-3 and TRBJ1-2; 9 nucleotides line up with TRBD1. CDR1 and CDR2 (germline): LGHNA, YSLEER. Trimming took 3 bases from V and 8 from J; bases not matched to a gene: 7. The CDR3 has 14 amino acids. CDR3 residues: CASSQLQGALGYTF. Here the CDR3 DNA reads TGCGCCAGCAGCCAGTTACAGGGGGCCCTAGGCTACACCTTC.